One and the same sample provided the 17 T cell receptor beta chains below, sequenced in a study of shared clonotypes between healthy human individuals. Naive CD8 populations comprised CD45RO-negative cells positively selected for CCR7, excluding terminally differentiated effector memory CD45RA+ cells. Some clones are missing from TCRdb's copy, which holds only in-frame ones; the method was immunoSEQ multiplex PCR. The data hold about 680,000 clones, with about 90% observed a single time. The sample consisted of naive CD8+ T cells sorted from blood. The receptors originated from a man aged 30 to 39 in good health.

The V gene is TRBV2, the J gene TRBJ2-4; D unclear. Trimming pared 2 bases from V and 10 bases from J, leaving 9 bases between. Looked up from germline, CDR1 is SNHLY and CDR2 is FYNNEI. CDR3 length equals 12 residues. CDR3 DNA sequence: TGTGCCAGCAGTGAACGCGCAGCAATTCAGTACTTC. This codes for CASSERAAIQYF.

This rearrangement joins TRBV7-9 to TRBJ2-3; D remains unclear. There are 11 residues in the CDR3. Trimming cost V 10 bases and J 3 bases, with 8 bases left between them. CDR1 is SEHNR and CDR2 is FQNEAQ in the germline V gene (reference sequence). CDR3 sequence reads: CATLRTDTQYF. The CDR3, as DNA: TGTGCCACCCTGCGTACAGATACGCAGTATTTT.

The genes are TRBV7-9 and TRBJ2-5, with D possibly TRBD1 on 6 matching bases. The germline V gene has CDR1 SEHNR and CDR2 FQNEAQ (reference sequence). Trimming pared 5 bases from V and 5 bases from J, leaving 6 bases between. The CDR3 contains 11 residues. The CDR3 sequence: CASSQGETQYF. Written as DNA, the CDR3 is TGTGCCAGCAGCCAGGGGGAGACCCAGTACTTC.

The genes are TRBV6-1 and TRBJ2-1; 8 nucleotides align to TRBD2. CDR1 is MNHNS, CDR2 SASEGT, per germline. V dropped 8 bases and J dropped 2; count of bases not matched to a gene: 5. The CDR3 sequence is 14 residues long. The CDR3 here is CASSRGAAYNEQFF. The CDR3 nucleotides read TGTGCCAGCTCGCGGGGGGCCGCCTACAATGAGCAGTTCTTC.

CDR3 protein: CASSVLTGSLFF. The CDR3 nucleotides are TGTGCCAGCAGTGTATTGACAGGGAGTCTTTTCTTT. The chain employs TRBV27 and TRBJ1-1; 7 bases line up with TRBD1. CDR1 is MNHEY, CDR2 SMNVEV, per germline (reference sequence). The CDR3 runs 12 residues. J was trimmed by 13 bases and V by 5 bases; bases with no gene match: 10.

The chain has TRBV30 and TRBJ1-5; no reliable D call. Germline V gene data show CDR1 as GTSNPN and CDR2 as SVGIG (reference sequence). The V end lost 2 bases, the J end lost 1 base, and 12 bases lay between the germline ends. This CDR3 has 15 amino acids. The CDR3 bases are TGTGCCTGGAGTTTCAGAGGACGGAGCAATCAGCCCCAGCATTTT. It yields the protein CAWSFRGRSNQPQHF.

The chain uses TRBV11-3 and TRBJ2-7; D possibly corresponds to TRBD1 (6 bases). Germline values: CDR1 SGHNT, CDR2 YENEEA. Deletions cut 4 bases from V and 3 bases from J, with 16 bases between. The CDR3 sequence is 15 residues long. The CDR3 reads CASSSSNRALYEQYF. In DNA form, the CDR3 reads TGTGCCAGCAGCTCATCGAACAGGGCTCTCTACGAGCAGTACTTC.

CDR3 region: CASSPAPGQESSYEQYF. The CDR3 bases are TGTGCCAGCAGCCCAGCACCGGGGCAGGAATCCTCCTACGAGCAGTACTTC. The chain carries TRBV11-2 and TRBJ2-7, with D possibly called TRBD1 or TRBD2 (5 bases each). CDR3 size: 17 residues. In germline, CDR1 is SGHAT, CDR2 FQNNGV. Trimming removed 5 bases at V and 0 bases at J, with 20 bases between.

The CDR3 region has the DNA TGTGCCAGCAGCCGCCCGAGGGGAGGGGGCGTCGATGAGCAGTTCTTC. This gives the protein CASSRPRGGGVDEQFF. The chain employs TRBV9 and TRBJ2-1; D may be TRBD1 or TRBD2 (7 bases each). This CDR3 has 16 amino acids. Trimming shortened V by 4 bases and J by 8 bases, and 22 bases separated the two germline ends. Germline assignment: CDR1 SGDLS and CDR2 YYNGEE.

The chain joins TRBV29-1 to TRBJ2-7, with TRBD1 as a possible D gene (5 bases). Trimming took off 2 bases at V and 5 bases at J, with 10 bases between the two ends. Germline assignment: CDR1 SQVTM and CDR2 ANQGSEA. The CDR3 contains 12 residues. The CDR3 protein is CSVEQGRDEQYF. DNA of the CDR3: TGCAGCGTTGAACAGGGAAGGGACGAGCAGTACTTC.

The chain joins TRBV25-1 to TRBJ2-1; TRBD1 matches 7 bases. The CDR3 is made up of 14 amino acids. Trimming removed 7 bases from V and 2 bases from J; junction bases left unmatched: 5. CDR1 MGHDK and CDR2 SYGVNS come from the germline V gene. The CDR3 is CASIDREPYNEQFF. The CDR3 nucleotides read TGTGCCAGCATAGACAGGGAACCCTACAATGAGCAGTTCTTC.

The chain has TRBV10-3 and TRBJ2-1; 8 bases are a match to TRBD1. The germline CDR1 and CDR2 sequences are ENHRY and SYGVKD. Trimming removed 0 bases from V and 7 bases from J; junction bases left unmatched: 2. The CDR3 spans 14 residues. CDR3 nucleotide sequence: TGTGCCATCAGTGAGTCGGGACAGGTGAATGAGCAGTTCTTC. This translates into CAISESGQVNEQFF.

The chain uses TRBV7-9 and TRBJ2-2, with 7 bases fitting TRBD1. J was trimmed by 4 bases and V by 3 bases; bases with no gene match: 8. The germline V gene encodes CDR1 SEHNR and CDR2 FQNEAQ (reference sequence). CDR3 size: 16 residues. CDR3 residues: CASSFPGQTSTGELFF. The CDR3 region has the DNA TGTGCCAGCAGCTTTCCGGGACAGACCTCCACCGGGGAGCTGTTTTTT. The full variable domain, in which reference TRBV7-9 and TRBJ2-2 provide the parts outside the CDR3, is DTGVSQNPRHKITKRGQNVTFRCDPISEHNRLYWYRQTLGQGPEFLTYFQNEAQLEKSRLLSDRFSAERPKGSFSTLEIQRTEQGDSAMYLCASSFPGQTSTGELFFGEGSRLTVL.

The chain couples TRBV30 to TRBJ2-2, with no clear D. The CDR3 is 13 amino acids. From germline, CDR1 is GTSNPN and CDR2 SVGIG (reference sequence). The V and J ends lost 1 base and 1 base respectively, with 4 bases between them. In nucleotides, the CDR3 is TGTGCCTGGAGTGAATTGAACACCGGGGAGCTGTTTTTT. It is translated as CAWSELNTGELFF.

This clone was picked up one time. The chain links TRBV28 to TRBJ2-7; 8 nucleotides agree with TRBD2. Trimming at V came to 1 base and at J to 4 bases, leaving 12 bases not matched to a gene. Germline V gene lookup returns CDR1 MDHEN and CDR2 SYDVKM. The CDR3 has 17 residues. CDR3 nucleotides: TGTGCCAGCAGTTTATTACTAGCGGAGCCTTTAAGGTACGAGCAGTACTTC. Protein sequence: CASSLLLAEPLRYEQYF.

The J gene is TRBJ2-7, the V gene TRBV6-1, with unresolved D. V dropped 4 bases and J dropped 2 bases, with 21 bases sitting between them. Germline lookup yields CDR1 MNHNS and CDR2 SASEGT. This CDR3 is 17 amino acids long. CDR3 amino acids: CASSVPPTELVPYEQYF. The CDR3 coding sequence is TGTGCCAGCAGTGTTCCCCCAACGGAGCTAGTCCCCTACGAGCAGTACTTC.

This sequence joins TRBV11-3 and TRBJ1-1; unclear D gene. Germline V gives CDR1 SGHNT, CDR2 YENEEA. With 0 bases removed from V and 5 bases from J, the gap between germline ends came to 13 bases. The CDR3 length is 15 residues. Here the CDR3 reads CASSLDSGRYTEAFF. CDR3 nucleotides: TGTGCCAGCAGCTTAGATTCCGGCCGCTATACTGAAGCTTTCTTT.